This paragraph covers one T cell receptor beta chain sequence. Its antigen is currently unknown. Sequence at one end of the junction differs from germline and may be a read error. TCRdb used MiXCR to reprocess the 5' RACE reads, holding one entry per CDR3 protein. The profile shows about 700,000 distinct CDR3 sequences, 6.1% of them singletons. The CDR3 spans 14 residues. Germline V lookup: CDR1 MNHEY, CDR2 SVGEGT. This specimen comes from a study of identical twins. Findings of the study overall: A lower insertion count was a feature of abundant cord blood beta clonotypes, with no such feature in memory repertoires.

Sequenced: naive T cells sorted from blood. This receptor was obtained from a man between 18 and 29 years old in good health. The rearrangement links TRBV6-2 or TRBV6-3 to TRBJ2-7; 10 bases fit TRBD2. The DNA for the CDR3 is TGTGCCAGCAGTCCGAGACTAGCGGGCGATACCCGGCACTTC. Its translation: CASSPRLAGDTRHF.